This T cell receptor beta chain was identified in a study of cytomegalovirus exposure and HLA in healthy donors. The CDR3 has 15 residues. Trimming removed 5 bases from V and 0 bases from J; junction bases left unmatched: 6. Germline CDR1 reads SGHVS; CDR2 reads FQNEAQ. This clone came up once. Separation from the approximately 710-subject first cohort characterized the roughly 120-subject validation cohort, to which the donors belonged. The protocol was immunoSEQ multiplex PCR, while the TCRdb copy is restricted to in-frame clones and leaves out a portion. Here the sample spans tens of thousands of clones, less than 90% being singletons.

The material sequenced was PBMCs. The chain carries TRBV7-8 and TRBJ1-1; 7 bases are shared with TRBD1. This receptor was obtained from a woman between 18 and 30 years old in good health and CMV-seropositive. The CDR3 region has the DNA TGTGCCAGCAGCACTCAGACAGGGATGAACACTGAAGCTTTCTTT. Translation: CASSTQTGMNTEAFF.